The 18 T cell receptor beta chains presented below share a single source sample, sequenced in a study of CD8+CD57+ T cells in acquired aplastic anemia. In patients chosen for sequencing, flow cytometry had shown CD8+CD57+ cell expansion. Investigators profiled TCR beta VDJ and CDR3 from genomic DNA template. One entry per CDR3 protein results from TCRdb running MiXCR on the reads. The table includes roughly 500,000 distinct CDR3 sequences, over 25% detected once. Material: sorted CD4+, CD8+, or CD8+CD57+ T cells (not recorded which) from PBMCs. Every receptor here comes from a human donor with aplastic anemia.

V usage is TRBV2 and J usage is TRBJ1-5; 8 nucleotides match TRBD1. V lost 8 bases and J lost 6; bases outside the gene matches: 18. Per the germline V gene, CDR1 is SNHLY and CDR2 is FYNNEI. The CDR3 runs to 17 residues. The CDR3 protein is CASGRGFQGALGQPQHF. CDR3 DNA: TGTGCCAGCGGGAGGGGTTTCCAGGGGGCTCTGGGTCAGCCCCAGCATTTT.

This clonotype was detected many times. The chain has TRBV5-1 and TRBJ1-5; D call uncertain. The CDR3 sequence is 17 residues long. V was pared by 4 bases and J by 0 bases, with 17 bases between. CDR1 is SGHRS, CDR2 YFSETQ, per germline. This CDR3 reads CASSRPQRSPSNQPQHF. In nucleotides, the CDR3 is TGCGCCAGCAGCCGACCACAGCGCAGTCCTAGCAATCAGCCCCAGCATTTT.

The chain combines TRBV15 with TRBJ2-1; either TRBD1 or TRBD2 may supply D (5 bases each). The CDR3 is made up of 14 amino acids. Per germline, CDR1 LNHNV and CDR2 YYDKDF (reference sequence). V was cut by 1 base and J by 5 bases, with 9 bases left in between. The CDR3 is CATSRGDADNEQFF. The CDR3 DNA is TGTGCCACCAGCAGAGGGGACGCAGACAATGAGCAGTTCTTC.

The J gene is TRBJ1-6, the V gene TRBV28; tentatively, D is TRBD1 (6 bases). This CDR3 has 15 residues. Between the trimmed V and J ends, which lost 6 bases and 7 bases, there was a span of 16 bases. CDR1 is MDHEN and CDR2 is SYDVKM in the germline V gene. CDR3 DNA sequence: TGTGCCAGCAGCGCCTTACAGGGTAGGAATTCACCCCTCCACTTT. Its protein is CASSALQGRNSPLHF.

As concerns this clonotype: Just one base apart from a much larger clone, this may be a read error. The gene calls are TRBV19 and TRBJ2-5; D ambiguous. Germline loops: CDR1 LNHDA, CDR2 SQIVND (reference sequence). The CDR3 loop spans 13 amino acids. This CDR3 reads CVSSIGSRETQYF. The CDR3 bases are TGTGTCAGTAGTATAGGCAGCAGGGAGACCCAGTACTTC.

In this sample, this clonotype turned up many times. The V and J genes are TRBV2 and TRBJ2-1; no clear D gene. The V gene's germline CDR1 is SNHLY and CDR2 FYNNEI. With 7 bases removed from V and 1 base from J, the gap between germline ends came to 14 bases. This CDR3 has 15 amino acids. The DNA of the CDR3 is TGTGCCAGCATATTCTTCGAGAAGTCCTACAATGAGCAGTTCTTC. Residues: CASIFFEKSYNEQFF.

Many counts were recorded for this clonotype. The CDR3 region is CAISESVDTQYF. In DNA, the CDR3 is TGTGCCATCAGTGAGTCGGTAGATACGCAGTATTTT. The V and J genes are TRBV10-3 and TRBJ2-3; no clear D. The CDR3 is 12 residues long. The germline V gene encodes CDR1 ENHRY and CDR2 SYGVKD. V gave up 0 bases and J gave up 5 bases, with 3 bases separating them.

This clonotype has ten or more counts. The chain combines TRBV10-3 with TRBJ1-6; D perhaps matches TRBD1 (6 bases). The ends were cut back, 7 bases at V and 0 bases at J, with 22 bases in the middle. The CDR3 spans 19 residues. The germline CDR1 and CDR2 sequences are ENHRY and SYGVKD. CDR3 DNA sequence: TGTGCCATCAATTCCAGGGGCGGCCGGGATCGCTCCTATAATTCACCCCTCCACTTT. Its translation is CAINSRGGRDRSYNSPLHF.

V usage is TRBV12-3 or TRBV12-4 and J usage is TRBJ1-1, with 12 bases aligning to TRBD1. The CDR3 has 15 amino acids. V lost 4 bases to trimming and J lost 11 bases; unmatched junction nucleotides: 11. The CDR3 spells CASSSVGQGALWAFF. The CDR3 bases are TGTGCCAGCAGTTCTGTGGGACAGGGGGCTCTGTGGGCTTTCTTT.

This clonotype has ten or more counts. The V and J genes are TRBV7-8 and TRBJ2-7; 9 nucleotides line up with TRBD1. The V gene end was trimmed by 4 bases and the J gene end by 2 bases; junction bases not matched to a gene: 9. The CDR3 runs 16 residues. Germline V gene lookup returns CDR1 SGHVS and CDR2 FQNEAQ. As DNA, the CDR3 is TGTGCCAGCAGCTCTAATGTAGGGACAGGGACCTACGAGCAGTACTTC. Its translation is CASSSNVGTGTYEQYF. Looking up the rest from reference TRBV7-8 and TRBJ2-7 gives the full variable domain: GAGVSQSPRYKVAKRGQDVALRCDPISGHVSLFWYQQALGQGPEFLTYFQNEAQLDKSGLPSDRFFAERPEGSVSTLKIQRTQQEDSAVYLCASSSNVGTGTYEQYFGPGTRLTVT.

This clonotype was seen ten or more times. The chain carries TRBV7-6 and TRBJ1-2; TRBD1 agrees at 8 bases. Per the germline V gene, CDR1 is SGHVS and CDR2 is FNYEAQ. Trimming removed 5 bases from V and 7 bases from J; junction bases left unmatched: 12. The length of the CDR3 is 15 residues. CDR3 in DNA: TGTGCCAGCAGCGAAGCCGGGACAGGACTCTCTGGCTACACCTTC. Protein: CASSEAGTGLSGYTF.

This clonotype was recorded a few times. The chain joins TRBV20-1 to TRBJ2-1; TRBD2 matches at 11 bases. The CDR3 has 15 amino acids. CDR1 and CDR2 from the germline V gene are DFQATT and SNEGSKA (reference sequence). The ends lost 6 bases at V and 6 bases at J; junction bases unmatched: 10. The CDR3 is CSAKLAGGPGNEQFF. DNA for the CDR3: TGCAGTGCCAAGTTAGCGGGGGGGCCGGGCAATGAGCAGTTCTTC.

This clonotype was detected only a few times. The CDR3 sequence is CASSERGATEAFF. The CDR3 bases are TGTGCCAGCAGTGAAAGGGGGGCGACTGAAGCTTTCTTT. The chain joins TRBV2 to TRBJ1-1, with D tentatively TRBD1 (6 bases). Trimming stripped 2 bases from V and 5 bases from J, with 9 bases between. Germline values: CDR1 SNHLY, CDR2 FYNNEI. The CDR3 is made up of 13 amino acids.

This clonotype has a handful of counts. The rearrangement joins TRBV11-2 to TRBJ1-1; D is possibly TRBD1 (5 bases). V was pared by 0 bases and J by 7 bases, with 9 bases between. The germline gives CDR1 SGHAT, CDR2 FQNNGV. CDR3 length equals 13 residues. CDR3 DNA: TGTGCCAGCAGCTTAGATTTGGGGCTTGAAGCTTTCTTT. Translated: CASSLDLGLEAFF.

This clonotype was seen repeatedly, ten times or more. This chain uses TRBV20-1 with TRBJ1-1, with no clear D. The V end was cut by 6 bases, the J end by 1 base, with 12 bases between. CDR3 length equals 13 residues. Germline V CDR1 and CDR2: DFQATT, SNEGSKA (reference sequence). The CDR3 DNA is TGCAGTGCGAAGGACCTCACGAACACTGAAGCTTTCTTT. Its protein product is CSAKDLTNTEAFF.

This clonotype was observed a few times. The CDR3 spells CATQQGAVGNTIYF. For the CDR3, the DNA is TGTGCCACGCAGCAAGGGGCGGTCGGAAACACCATATATTTT. J is TRBJ1-3 and V is TRBV24-1, with D perhaps matching TRBD1 (5 bases). Trimming took off 10 bases at V and 4 bases at J, with 16 bases between the two ends. The CDR3 sequence is 14 residues long. In germline, CDR1 is KGHDR, CDR2 SFDVKD.

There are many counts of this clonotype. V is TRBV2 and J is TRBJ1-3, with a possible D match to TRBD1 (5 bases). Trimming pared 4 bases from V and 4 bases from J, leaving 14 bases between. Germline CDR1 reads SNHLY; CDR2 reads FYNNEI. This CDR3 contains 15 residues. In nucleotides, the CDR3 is TGTGCCAGCAGTGCGATCCTGGGGGAGGGAAACACCATATATTTT. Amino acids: CASSAILGEGNTIYF.

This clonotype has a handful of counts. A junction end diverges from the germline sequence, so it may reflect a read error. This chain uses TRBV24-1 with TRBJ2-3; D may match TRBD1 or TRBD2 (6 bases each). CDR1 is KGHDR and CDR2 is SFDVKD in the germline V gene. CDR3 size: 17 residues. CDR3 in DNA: TGTGCCAGCAGTGCTGTGGGGGGCCGAATTAGCACAGATACGCAGTATTTT. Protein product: CASSAVGGRISTDTQYF.